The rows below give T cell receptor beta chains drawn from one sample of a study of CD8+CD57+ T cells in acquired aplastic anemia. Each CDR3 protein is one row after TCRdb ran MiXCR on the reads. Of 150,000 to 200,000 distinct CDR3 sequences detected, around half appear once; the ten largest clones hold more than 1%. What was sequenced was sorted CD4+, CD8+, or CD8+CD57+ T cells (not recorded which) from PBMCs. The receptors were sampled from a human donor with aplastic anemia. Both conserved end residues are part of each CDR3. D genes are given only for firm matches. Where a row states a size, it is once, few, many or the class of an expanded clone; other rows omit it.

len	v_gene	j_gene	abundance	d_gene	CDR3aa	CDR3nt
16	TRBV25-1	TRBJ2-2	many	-	CASSEYLGGSTGELFF	TGTGCCAGCAGTGAATATCTGGGGGGAAGCACCGGGGAGCTGTTTTTT
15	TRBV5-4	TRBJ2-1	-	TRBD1	CASSLGQGDYNEQFF	TGTGCCAGCAGCTTGGGGCAGGGGGACTACAATGAGCAGTTCTTC
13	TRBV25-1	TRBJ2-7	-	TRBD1	CASSYGTGVEQYF	TGTGCCAGCAGTTACGGGACAGGGGTCGAGCAGTACTTC
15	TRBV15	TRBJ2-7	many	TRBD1	CATSRGRGQGYEQYF	TGTGCCACCAGCAGAGGTAGGGGACAGGGCTACGAGCAGTACTTC
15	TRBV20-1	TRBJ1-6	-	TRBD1	CSALGDRAYNSPLHF	TGCAGTGCTCTCGGCGACAGGGCGTATAATTCACCCCTCCACTTT
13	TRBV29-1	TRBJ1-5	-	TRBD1	CSVEIGTGQPQHF	TGCAGCGTTGAAATAGGGACAGGACAGCCCCAGCATTTT
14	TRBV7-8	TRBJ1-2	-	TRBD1	CASSLPPGGGGYTF	TGTGCCAGCAGCTTACCACCAGGGGGGGGTGGCTACACCTTC
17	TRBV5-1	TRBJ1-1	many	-	CASSRGGGATMNTEAFF	TGCGCCAGCAGCCGCGGCGGAGGGGCGACCATGAACACTGAAGCTTTCTTT
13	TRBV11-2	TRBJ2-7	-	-	CASSLSSKTKQYF	TGTGCCAGCAGCCTAAGTTCGAAGACTAAGCAGTACTTC
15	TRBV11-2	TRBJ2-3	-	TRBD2	CASSVTSRDLDAQYF	TGTGCCAGCAGCGTGACTAGCCGGGATCTAGATGCGCAGTATTTT
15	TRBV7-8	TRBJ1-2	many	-	CASSLVSDPNYGYTF	TGTGCCAGCAGCTTAGTTTCAGACCCTAACTATGGCTACACCTTC
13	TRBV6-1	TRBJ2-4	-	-	CASSPRDKNIQYF	TGTGCCAGCAGCCCCCGGGACAAAAACATTCAGTACTTC
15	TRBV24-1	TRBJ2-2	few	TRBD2	CATSDPSSGTGELFF	TGTGCCACCAGTGACCCCAGTAGCGGGACCGGGGAGCTGTTTTTT
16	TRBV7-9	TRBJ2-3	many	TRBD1	CASSQGDRGIRDTQYF	TGTGCCAGCAGCCAAGGGGACAGGGGGATTAGAGATACGCAGTATTTT
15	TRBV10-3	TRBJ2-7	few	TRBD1	CAINPGQGDLQEQYF	TGTGCCATCAATCCAGGACAGGGTGACCTACAAGAGCAGTACTTC
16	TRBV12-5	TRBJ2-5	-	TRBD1	CASGTTGTGGRETQYF	TGTGCTAGTGGGACAACCGGGACAGGGGGCAGAGAGACCCAGTACTTC
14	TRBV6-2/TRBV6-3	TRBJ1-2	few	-	CASSHLEQGYGYTF	TGTGCCAGCAGTCACCTTGAACAGGGCTATGGCTACACCTTC
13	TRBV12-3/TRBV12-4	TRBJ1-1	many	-	CASSFFSDTEAFF	TGTGCCAGCAGTTTTTTTTCAGACACTGAAGCTTTCTTT
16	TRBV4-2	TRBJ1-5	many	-	CASSQVKGLSGQPQHF	TGTGCCAGCAGCCAAGTTAAAGGCCTAAGCGGTCAGCCCCAGCATTTT
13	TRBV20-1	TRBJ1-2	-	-	CSASGEGNYGYTF	TGCAGTGCGTCAGGCGAAGGGAACTATGGCTACACCTTC
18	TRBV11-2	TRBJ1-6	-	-	CASSFSRVPGSYNSPLHF	TGTGCCAGCAGCTTTAGCCGGGTCCCAGGCTCCTATAATTCACCCCTCCACTTT
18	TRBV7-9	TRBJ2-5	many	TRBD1	CASSLFVGTGGVGETQYF	TGTGCCAGCAGCTTATTCGTCGGGACAGGGGGTGTAGGGGAGACCCAGTACTTC
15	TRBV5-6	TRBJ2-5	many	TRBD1	CASSPGQGTKETQYF	TGTGCCAGCAGCCCAGGACAGGGGACGAAAGAGACCCAGTACTTC
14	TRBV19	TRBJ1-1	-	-	CASSHRPLNTEAFF	TGTGCCAGTAGTCACAGGCCTCTGAACACTGAAGCTTTCTTT
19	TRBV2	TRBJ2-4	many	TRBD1	CASSEALRTGGVSKNIQYF	TGTGCCAGCAGTGAAGCACTTCGGACAGGGGGGGTTTCCAAAAACATTCAGTACTTC
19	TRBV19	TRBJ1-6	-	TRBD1	CASIIKPRTGEEDNSPLHF	TGTGCCAGTATCATAAAGCCCCGGACAGGGGAAGAGGATAATTCACCCCTCCACTTT
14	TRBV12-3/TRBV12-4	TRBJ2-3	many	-	CASSLRVSTDTQYF	TGTGCCAGCAGTTTACGGGTTAGCACAGATACGCAGTATTTT
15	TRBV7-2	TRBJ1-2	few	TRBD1	CASSPTGTGLTWDTF	TGTGCCAGCAGCCCGACCGGGACAGGGCTAACTTGGGACACCTTC
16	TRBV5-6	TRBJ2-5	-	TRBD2	CASSSGLAGAPETQYF	TGTGCCAGCAGCTCCGGACTAGCGGGAGCTCCGGAGACCCAGTACTTC
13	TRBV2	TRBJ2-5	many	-	CASSGTVKETQYF	TGTGCCAGCAGCGGAACGGTTAAAGAGACCCAGTACTTC
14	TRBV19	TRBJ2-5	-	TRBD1	CASSRTGPGETQYF	TGTGCCAGTAGTCGGACAGGGCCGGGGGAGACCCAGTACTTC
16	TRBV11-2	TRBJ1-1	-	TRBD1	CASSWTRQGMNTEAFF	TGTGCCAGCAGCTGGACCAGACAGGGCATGAACACTGAAGCTTTCTTT
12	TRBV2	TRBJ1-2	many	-	CASSPSGPGYTF	TGTGCCAGCAGCCCCTCGGGGCCTGGCTACACCTTC
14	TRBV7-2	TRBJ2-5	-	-	CASSLGRPQETQYF	TGTGCCAGCAGCTTAGGACGGCCCCAAGAGACCCAGTACTTC
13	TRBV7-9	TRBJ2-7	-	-	CASDAAGLTEQYF	TGTGCCAGCGACGCGGCAGGGTTGACCGAGCAGTACTTC
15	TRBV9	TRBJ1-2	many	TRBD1	CASSVEGGGRYGYTF	TGTGCCAGCAGCGTAGAGGGAGGGGGCCGCTATGGCTACACCTTC
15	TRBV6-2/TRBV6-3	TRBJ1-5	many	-	CASSTGQSGNQPQHF	TGTGCCAGCAGTACCGGCCAGTCGGGCAATCAGCCCCAGCATTTT
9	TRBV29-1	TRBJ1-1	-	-	CSVEPEAFF	TGCAGCGTTGAACCTGAAGCTTTCTTT
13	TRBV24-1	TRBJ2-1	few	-	CATSEHEHNEQFF	TGTGCCACCAGTGAACATGAGCACAATGAGCAGTTCTTC
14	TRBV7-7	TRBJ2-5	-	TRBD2	CASSLQAGEETQYF	TGTGCTAGCAGCTTACAAGCGGGAGAAGAGACCCAGTACTTC
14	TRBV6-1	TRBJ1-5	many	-	CASRHGGSNQPQHF	TGTGCCAGCAGACACGGAGGTAGCAATCAGCCCCAGCATTTT